One TCR beta chain is described in this entry. Its antigen remains unidentified. This specimen belongs to a study of PD-L1 blockade in urothelial cancer. Study-wide background: At 3 weeks (second dose) and 6 weeks after starting treatment, blood was analyzed. A median of roughly 150,000 T cells was found in the blood samples.

This table comes from immunoSEQ multiplex PCR, and its TCRdb copy is limited to in-frame clones, with some not included. The table has 40,000 to 45,000 clones, approximately 83% seen once. The time point was: peripheral blood 6 weeks after treatment start. The germline V gene has CDR1 LNHDA and CDR2 SQIVND (reference sequence). The CDR3 is made up of 14 amino acids. V was shortened by 5 bases and J by 5 bases, with 14 bases between the two germline ends. Findings and caveats of the study: Improved survival was predicted by pretreatment blood TCR clonality below the median.

The sequence was obtained from a man between 60 and 75 years old with urothelial cancer. J is TRBJ2-3 and V is TRBV19; D remains unclear. Source: PBMCs, taken around atezolizumab (anti-PD-L1) treatment. CDR3 DNA: TGTGCCAGTAGTTCCGGGTCGACTGGAGATACGCAGTATTTT. Translated: CASSSGSTGDTQYF.